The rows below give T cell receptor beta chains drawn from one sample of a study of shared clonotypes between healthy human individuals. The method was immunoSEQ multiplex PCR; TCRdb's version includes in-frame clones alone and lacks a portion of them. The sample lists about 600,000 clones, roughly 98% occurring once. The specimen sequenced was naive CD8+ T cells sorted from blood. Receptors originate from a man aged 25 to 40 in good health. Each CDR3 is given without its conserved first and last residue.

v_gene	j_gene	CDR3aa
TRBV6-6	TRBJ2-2	ASKSDLDRPGELF
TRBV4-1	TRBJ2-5	ASSQGTSGSETQY
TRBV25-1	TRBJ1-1	ASSAGTGTEAF
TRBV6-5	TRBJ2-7	ASRHSYEQY
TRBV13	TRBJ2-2	ASSLGLARA
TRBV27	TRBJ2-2	ASSFLQGDWELF
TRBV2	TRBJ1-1	ATPEGQGETMNTEAF
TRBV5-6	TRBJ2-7	ASSGEPGTSSYEQY
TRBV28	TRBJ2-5	ASSNTGTGGWTQY
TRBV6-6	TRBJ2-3	ASTFSVDKGRDTQY
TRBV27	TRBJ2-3	ASSLWGRSTDTQY
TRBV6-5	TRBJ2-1	ASSYSGGSSYNEQF
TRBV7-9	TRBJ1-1	ASTPTENTEAF
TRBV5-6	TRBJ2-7	ASSLVADYEQY
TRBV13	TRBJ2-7	ASSLNSGLAAYEQY
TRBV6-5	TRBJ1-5	ASSFGGAQPQH
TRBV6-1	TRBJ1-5	ASSEYWTAAEPQH
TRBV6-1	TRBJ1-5	ASSEQPRTNNQPQH
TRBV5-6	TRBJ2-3	ASSLGGVEDTQY
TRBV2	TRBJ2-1	ASSEDSPRFGNEQF
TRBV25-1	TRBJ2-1	ASRSGGEQF
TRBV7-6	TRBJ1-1	ASSLGFAGGITEAF
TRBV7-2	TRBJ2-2	ASSYPGLAGAPGELF
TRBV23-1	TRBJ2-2	ASSLGNKTGELF
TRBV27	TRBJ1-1	ASSFDRGSATEAF
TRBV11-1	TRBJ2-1	ASSLGPGTGVDEQF
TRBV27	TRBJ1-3	ASSFWPAGSGNTIY
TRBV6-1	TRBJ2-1	ASSDGDGLNEQF
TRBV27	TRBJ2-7	ASSLRGANSYEQY
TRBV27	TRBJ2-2	ASGMYRTVTGELF
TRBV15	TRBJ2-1	ATSRDSYNEQF
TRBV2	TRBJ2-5	ASSEYGRKTQY
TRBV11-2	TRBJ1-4	ASRSLGVKLF
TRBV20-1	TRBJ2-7	SARPVYEQY
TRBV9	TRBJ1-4	ASSVGQGAREKLF
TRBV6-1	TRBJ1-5	ASSEFNTGANQPQH
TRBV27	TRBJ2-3	ASSRGVADTQY
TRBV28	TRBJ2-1	ASSPLLAGGPYEQF
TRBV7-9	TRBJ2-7	ASSLSWGDHYEQY
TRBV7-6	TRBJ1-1	ASSLVQGGTGTEAF